This T cell receptor beta chain was identified during a study of cytomegalovirus exposure and HLA in healthy donors (dated by TCRdb to about 2017). General notes on the study: An earlier analysis of 587 of the donors reported about 250 Gb of sequence data and more than 90 million unique TCR beta sequences from roughly 200 million T cells. Roughly 300 gigabases of sequencing data and around 80 million unique TCR sequences made up an early release that covered over 550 HLA-typed donors. Of the approximately 400 genotyped donors, less than 85% were placed in the genetic ancestry cluster associated with self-reported Caucasian donors. The aim of the study was to test whether cataloging public T cell receptors could identify signatures of past pathogen exposure. The T cell repertoires of 666 subjects were profiled by immunosequencing and related to cytomegalovirus serostatus. Along with the approximately 700-subject first cohort, a separate validation cohort of over a hundred different subjects was used. To predict cytomegalovirus infection status, the study brought together high-throughput TCR immunosequencing, statistical association of individual TCRs with disease status, and machine learning. A later analysis re-examined previously published TCR beta repertoires from more than 650 donors and added high-resolution HLA genotyping to investigate patterns of TCR occurrence. In the later analysis, no new phenotypic data were used to find candidate immune exposures; instead, reliance was placed on TCR beta sequences and their occurrence across donors. An earlier analysis of some 500 of the donors applied high-throughput TCR beta sequencing to assess whether each TCR beta V gene segment acted as functional or pseudogenic. Donor age, sex, ethnicity and CMV serostatus were collected together with the repertoire data. Genome-wide SNP genotypes for about 65% of the roughly 670 donors were used in a later genetic analysis, which treated that subset as a discovery cohort. Every repertoire in the discovery cohort had been generated on one and the same sequencing platform. HLA typing covered class I and class II loci at four-digit resolution. Typing coverage differed by locus: A, B, C, DRB1 and DQB1 were typed in roughly 620-630 donors, DQA1 in about 500, DPA1 in 600 to 610, and DPB1 in 450 to 490. Roughly 5 DR-DQ haplotypes were handled as single units for association and clustering because linkage in the cohort was strong. Among about 390 genotyped donors of the cohort, an average of approximately 230,000 unique TCR beta nucleotide sequences were sequenced per donor, roughly 18% of them non-productive.

Preparation of the library involved the immunoSEQ multiplex PCR assay. For the multiplex PCR, a mixture combining 60 forward primers for TCR Vbeta segments and 13 reverse primers for TCR Jbeta segments was used. The CDR3 region of rearranged TCR beta genes was amplified from genomic DNA with a multiplex PCR assay. The Illumina HiSeq System was used to sequence the amplified TCR beta libraries as 87-base-pair reads. The authors' analysis ran thus. Across the roughly 600 repertoires, a later analysis counted around 80 million unique TCR beta chains, 9.5 million to 13 million of which were shared by at least two donors. Raw reads were error-corrected and collapsed into unique sequences by a nearest-neighbor algorithm in which closely related sequences were merged to remove PCR and sequencing errors. V, D and J gene segments were assigned by aligning CDR3 sequences to IMGT reference sequences. For a sequence to be retained, a match of at least six nucleotides to both a V gene segment and a J gene segment was required. A rearrangement counted as productive if the CDR3 had no stop codons and remained in frame with V and J, and every other rearrangement counted as non-productive. Following IMGT convention, CDR3 was defined as the stretch from the second conserved V-encoded cysteine up to the conserved J-encoded phenylalanine. The earlier analysis of about 530 of the donors excluded any sequence lacking an unambiguous match to a single V gene segment. In an earlier analysis of around 600 of the donors, V segments were called functional above 56.7% productive rearrangements and were called segregating when the between-donor standard deviation exceeded 5%. A statistical classification framework was developed to diagnose cytomegalovirus status using the catalog of TCR beta chain sequences. A later analysis assigned V and J genes by comparing TCR nucleotide sequences with IMGT/GENE-DB human TR gene sequences. The TCRdist pipeline was used in a later analysis to assign CDR3 sequences and most-parsimonious VDJ recombination scenarios. In a later analysis, each TCR beta chain was defined by its CDR3 amino acid sequence together with its V-gene family, and reads without a unique V-gene family were excluded. To address suspected cross-contamination and a sequencing artifact, a later analysis removed roughly 580 highly shared, low-generation-probability nucleotide sequences. In a later analysis, a clonal expansion index was calculated for each public chain from normalized within-repertoire ranks of inferred template counts. In a later analysis, generation probabilities were computed with a VDJ recombination model fitted to out-of-frame rearrangements, and the resulting probabilities were checked against IGoR. A later analysis scored TCR-TCR, TCR-HLA and TCR-CMV co-occurrence with hypergeometric tests, applying a repertoire-size bias correction to TCR pairs. A later analysis estimated false discovery rates by permuting HLA or CMV assignments 20 times. A later analysis grouped co-occurring TCRs with DBSCAN, adding TCRdist sequence similarity when clustering within HLA-allele-positive subsets. Repertoires with fewer than 30,000 or more than 120,000 public chains were left out of co-occurrence clustering, as were four to six repertoires with anomalous nucleotide sharing. The clones in this table, taken by TCRdb from immuneACCESS, are in-frame only. Not every clone is retained; where verified, under half of the shortfall comes from an unresolved V gene, and the cause of the rest is unknown. V, J and clone size are taken as reported in that table, and D and trimming were inferred from the DNA itself. This sample gives around 110,000 clones in total; 77% of them show up just once. Of the sample, roughly 3.9% is held by the ten largest clones.

Counted from cysteine to phenylalanine, this CDR3 has 14 amino acids. The sequence is cut down to CDR3 DNA, 42 bases in frame from base 1. The junction shows trimming of 0 bases on V and 10 bases on J, and the gene matches do not reach 2 bases of it. The germline V gene (reference sequence) yields LNHDA for CDR1 and SQIVND for CDR2. The cohort was made up of 500 to 800 healthy bone marrow donors. Cohort members were all nominally healthy when sampled, although unrecorded immune exposures were likely present. The donor was CMV seronegative and belonged to the group of over 300 seronegative cohort members. A peripheral blood sample was provided by each donor, and peripheral blood mononuclear cells were used for TCR beta sequencing. Genomic DNA was extracted from the blood cell samples with the Qiagen DNeasy Blood Extraction Kit. The study at large found these results: The earlier analysis of 587 of the donors excluded roughly 17 rarely observed V segments, including chromosome 9 orphons, because counts were too low. In a later analysis, HLA-associated TCR beta chains showed more clonal expansion and lower generation probabilities than non-associated chains that were equally common. Linkage disequilibrium might explain the correlated functional status among segregating V segments, but an unknown experimental factor could not be ruled out. When HLA alleles, especially DR and DQ, strongly co-occurred, attributing TCR associations to individual alleles was difficult. In a later analysis, some 18,000 TCR beta sequences were associated with specific HLA alleles at a false discovery rate of 0.05. In a later analysis, the rate of TCR association differed among HLA loci, with DRB1 alleles having the most associated TCRs and HLA-C alleles having the fewest. According to a later analysis, most CMV-associated TCR beta chains appeared to be HLA-restricted, and the HLA associations seemed to be driven largely by CMV exposure. An earlier analysis of some 560 of the donors showed that most TCR beta V segments appeared in productive rearrangements either about 90% or about 30% of the time, which broadly matched IMGT annotations. According to a later analysis, parvovirus B19, influenza, CMV and Epstein-Barr virus appeared linked to several top co-occurrence clusters. The authors suggested that the approach could potentially be generalized to other disease states and immunological phenotypes. Some IMGT-functional V segments, including TRBV6-2 and TRBV6-3, could not be told apart with the 87-base-pair reads, so those segments were excluded. The presence/absence analyses assumed that sequencing depth was roughly uniform across donors, and that assumption may not be true. The sequencing pipeline was judged likely to have produced a cluster of highly shared sequence variants as a technical artifact. A further reported finding was that TCR beta sequences accurately predicted the HLA-A and HLA-B alleles for most subjects in the first cohort. Because HLA typing was unavailable for some donors at each locus, only the typed subset was used in association tests. In vitro tests confirmed that a few of the cytomegalovirus-associated TCR beta chains recognize cytomegalovirus antigens. In this cohort, only TCR beta chains were sequenced, and detectable features were limited by the absence of alpha or paired-chain data. A later genetic analysis reported fewer N-insertions in productive TCRs among donors in an Asian-associated ancestry cluster than the roughly 650-donor mean. Immune exposure information for the cohort was limited to CMV serostatus. V-gene and J-gene trimming of TCR beta chains was associated with a missense DCLRE1C variant in a later genetic analysis, and the association was replicated in an independent cohort. Cytomegalovirus status was reported to be diagnosed by the classifier with high specificity and sensitivity in both the original and validation cohorts. The study listed over 150 TCR beta chains as associated with cytomegalovirus. While some public TCRs were present in many individuals, most TCR sequences turned up only very rarely across donors.

In the case of this clone: Its specific antigen is unknown. No clone much larger than this one lies a single base away; base qualities are absent.

Sequences were obtained from PBMCs. The receptor chain draws on TRBV19 and TRBJ2-3; TRBD2 lines up with 12 middle nucleotides. The clonotype comes from a male donor in good health and CMV-seronegative. The DNA reads as follows: TGTGCCAGTAGTATAGAACTAGCGGGAGGAGCGCAGTATTTT. This codes for CASSIELAGGAQYF.